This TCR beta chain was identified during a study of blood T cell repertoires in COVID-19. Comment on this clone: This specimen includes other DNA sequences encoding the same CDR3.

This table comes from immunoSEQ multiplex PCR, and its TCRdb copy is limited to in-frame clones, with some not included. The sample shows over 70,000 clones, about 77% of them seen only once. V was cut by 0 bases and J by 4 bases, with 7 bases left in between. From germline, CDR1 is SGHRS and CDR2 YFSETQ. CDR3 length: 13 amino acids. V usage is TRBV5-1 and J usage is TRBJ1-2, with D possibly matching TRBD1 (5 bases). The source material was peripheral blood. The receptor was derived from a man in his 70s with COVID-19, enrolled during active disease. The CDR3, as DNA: TGCGCCAGCAGCTTGGATGACAGCTATGGCTACACCTTC. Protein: CASSLDDSYGYTF.